This entry describes one T cell receptor beta chain. Antigen specificity is unknown. Mismatch repair deficiency was confirmed in all patients, by PCR or immunohistochemistry. A few pembrolizumab responders had their TCRs sequenced. V lost 1 base and J lost 1; bases outside the gene matches: 9. The CDR3 loop spans 18 amino acids. Germline loops: CDR1 SGHTA, CDR2 FQGNSA. These data belong to a study of PD-1 blockade in mismatch repair-deficient tumors. Study overall: Patients had around 11 mismatch repair-deficient cancer types and were previously treated and progressing. Study-wide findings and caveats: After pembrolizumab, tumor-resident clones rose rapidly, then generally contracted before radiologic responses.

Method: immunoSEQ multiplex PCR; TCRdb's copy keeps in-frame clones and lacks some. The sample lists roughly 37,000 clones, 65% to 85% occurring once. The gene calls are TRBV7-2 and TRBJ2-5; 10 bases align to TRBD2. This TCR derives from an adult with mismatch repair-deficient cancer. The sample was PBMCs, taken roughly 39 weeks after starting pembrolizumab. CDR3 sequence reads: CASSLVRLAGSFQETQYF. In DNA, the CDR3 is TGTGCCAGCAGCTTAGTGAGACTAGCGGGCTCCTTCCAAGAGACCCAGTACTTC.